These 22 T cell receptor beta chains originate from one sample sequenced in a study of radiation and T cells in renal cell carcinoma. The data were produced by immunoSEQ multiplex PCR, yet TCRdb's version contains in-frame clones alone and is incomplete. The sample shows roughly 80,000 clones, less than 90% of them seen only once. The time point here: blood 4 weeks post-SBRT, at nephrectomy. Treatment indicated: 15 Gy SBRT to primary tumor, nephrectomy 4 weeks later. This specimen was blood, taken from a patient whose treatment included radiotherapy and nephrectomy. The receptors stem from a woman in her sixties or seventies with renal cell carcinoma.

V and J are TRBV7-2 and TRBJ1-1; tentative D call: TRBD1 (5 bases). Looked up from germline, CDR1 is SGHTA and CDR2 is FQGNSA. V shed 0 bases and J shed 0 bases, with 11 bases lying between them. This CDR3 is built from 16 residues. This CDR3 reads CASSLAGTAMNTEAFF. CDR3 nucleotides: TGTGCCAGCAGCTTAGCCGGGACCGCCATGAACACTGAAGCTTTCTTT.

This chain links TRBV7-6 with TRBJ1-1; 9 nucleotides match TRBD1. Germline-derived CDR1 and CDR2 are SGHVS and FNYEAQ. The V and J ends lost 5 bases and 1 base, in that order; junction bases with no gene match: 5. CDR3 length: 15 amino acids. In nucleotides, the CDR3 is TGTGCCAGCAGCGACAGGGGGTACGGGAACACTGAAGCTTTCTTT. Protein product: CASSDRGYGNTEAFF.

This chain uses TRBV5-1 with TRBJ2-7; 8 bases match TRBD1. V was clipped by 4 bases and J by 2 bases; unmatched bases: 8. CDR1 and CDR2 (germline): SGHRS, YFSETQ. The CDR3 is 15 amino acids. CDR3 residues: CASSRQGSTTYEQYF. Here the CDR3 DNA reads TGCGCCAGCAGCCGACAGGGGTCCACTACCTACGAGCAGTACTTC.

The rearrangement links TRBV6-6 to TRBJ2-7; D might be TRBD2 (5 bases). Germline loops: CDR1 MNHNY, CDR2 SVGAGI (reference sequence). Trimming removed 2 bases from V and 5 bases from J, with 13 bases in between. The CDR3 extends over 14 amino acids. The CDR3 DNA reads TGTGCCAGCAGTTACGCGGGCGAAATCAACGAGCAGTACTTC. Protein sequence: CASSYAGEINEQYF.

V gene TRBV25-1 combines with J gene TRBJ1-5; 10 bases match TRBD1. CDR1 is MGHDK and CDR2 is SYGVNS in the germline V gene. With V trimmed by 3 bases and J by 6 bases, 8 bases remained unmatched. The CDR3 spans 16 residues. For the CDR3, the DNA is TGTGCCAGCAGTGACTCCGGGACAGGGGAGGGTCAGCCCCAGCATTTT. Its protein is CASSDSGTGEGQPQHF.

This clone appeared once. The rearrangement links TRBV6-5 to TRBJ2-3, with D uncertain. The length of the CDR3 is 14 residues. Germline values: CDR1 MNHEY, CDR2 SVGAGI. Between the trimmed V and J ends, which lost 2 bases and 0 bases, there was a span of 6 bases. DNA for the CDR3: TGTGCCAGCAGTTACCGCTACAGCACAGATACGCAGTATTTT. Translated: CASSYRYSTDTQYF.

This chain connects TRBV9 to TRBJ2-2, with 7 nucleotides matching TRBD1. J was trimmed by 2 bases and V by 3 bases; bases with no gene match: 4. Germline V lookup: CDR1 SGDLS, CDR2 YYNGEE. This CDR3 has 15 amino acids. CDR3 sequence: CASSGRDRNTGELFF. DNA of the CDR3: TGTGCCAGCAGCGGCCGGGACAGAAACACCGGGGAGCTGTTTTTT.

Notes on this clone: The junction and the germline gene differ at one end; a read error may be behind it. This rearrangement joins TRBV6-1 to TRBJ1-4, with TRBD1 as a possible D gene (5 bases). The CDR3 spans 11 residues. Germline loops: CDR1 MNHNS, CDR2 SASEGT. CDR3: CASSREAGGLF. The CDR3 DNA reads TGTGCCAGCAGTCGGGAGGCGGGGGGTTTATTT.

The DNA of the CDR3 is TGTGCCAGCAAGACAGGGCCCACCACCGGGGAGCTGTTTTTT. This encodes CASKTGPTTGELFF. The V call is TRBV6-6, the J call TRBJ2-2, with 7 bases fitting TRBD1. CDR1 and CDR2 from the germline V gene are MNHNY and SVGAGI (reference sequence). V shed 7 bases, J shed 4 bases, and the junction held 6 bases outside the gene matches. The CDR3 length is 14 residues.

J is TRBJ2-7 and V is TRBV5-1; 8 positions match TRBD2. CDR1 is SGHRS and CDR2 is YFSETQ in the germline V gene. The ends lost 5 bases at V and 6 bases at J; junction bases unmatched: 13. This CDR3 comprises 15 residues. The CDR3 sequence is CASRKQAGGQGEQYF. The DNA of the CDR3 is TGCGCCAGCAGAAAGCAGGCGGGGGGCCAGGGCGAGCAGTACTTC.

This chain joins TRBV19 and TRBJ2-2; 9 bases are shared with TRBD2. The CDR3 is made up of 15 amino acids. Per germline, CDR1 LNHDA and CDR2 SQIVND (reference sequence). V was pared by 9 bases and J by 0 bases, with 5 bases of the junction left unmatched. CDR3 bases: TGTGCCAGCCGGCTAGCGGGAACGAACACCGGGGAGCTGTTTTTT. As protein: CASRLAGTNTGELFF.

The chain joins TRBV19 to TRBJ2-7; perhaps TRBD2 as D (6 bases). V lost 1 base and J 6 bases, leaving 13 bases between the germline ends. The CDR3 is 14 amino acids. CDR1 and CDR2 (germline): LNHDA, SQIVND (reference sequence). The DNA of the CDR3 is TGTGCCAGTAGTATAGTTAGCGGTTTAGGCGAGCAGTACTTC. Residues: CASSIVSGLGEQYF.

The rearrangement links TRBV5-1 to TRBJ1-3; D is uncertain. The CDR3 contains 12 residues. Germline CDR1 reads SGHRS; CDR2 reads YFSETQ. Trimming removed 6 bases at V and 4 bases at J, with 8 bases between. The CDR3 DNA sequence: TGCGCCAGCACGGGGTCGGGAAACACCATATATTTT. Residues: CASTGSGNTIYF.

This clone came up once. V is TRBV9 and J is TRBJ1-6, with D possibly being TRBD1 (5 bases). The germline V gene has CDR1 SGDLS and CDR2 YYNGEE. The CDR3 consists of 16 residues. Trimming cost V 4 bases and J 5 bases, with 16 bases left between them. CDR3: CASSPRVGANNSPLHF. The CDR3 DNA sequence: TGTGCCAGCAGCCCCCGCGTCGGGGCAAATAATTCACCCCTCCACTTT.

The CDR3 reads CAWKGRSNQPQHF. For the CDR3, the DNA is TGTGCCTGGAAGGGACGCTCCAATCAGCCCCAGCATTTT. The chain recombines TRBV30 with TRBJ1-5; D may be TRBD1 (5 bases). Germline-derived CDR1 and CDR2 are GTSNPN and SVGIG (reference sequence). V was pared by 4 bases and J by 3 bases, with 10 bases between. This CDR3 comprises 13 residues.

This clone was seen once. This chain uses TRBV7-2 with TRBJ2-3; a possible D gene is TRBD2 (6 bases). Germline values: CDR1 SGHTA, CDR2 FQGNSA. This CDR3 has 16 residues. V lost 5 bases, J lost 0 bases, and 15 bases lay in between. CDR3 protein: CASSPGGTFSTDTQYF. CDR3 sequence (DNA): TGTGCCAGCAGCCCCGGCGGGACCTTTAGCACAGATACGCAGTATTTT.

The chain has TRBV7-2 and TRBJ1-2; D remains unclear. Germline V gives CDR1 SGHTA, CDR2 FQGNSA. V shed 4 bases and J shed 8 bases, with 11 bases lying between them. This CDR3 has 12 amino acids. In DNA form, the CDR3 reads TGTGCCAGCAGCTCCCATTCGGTCGGCTACACCTTC. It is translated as CASSSHSVGYTF. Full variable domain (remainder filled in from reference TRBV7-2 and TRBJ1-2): GAGVSQSPSNKVTEKGKDVELRCDPISGHTALYWYRQSLGQGLEFLIYFQGNSAPDKSGLPSDRFSAERTGGSVSTLTIQRTQQEDSAVYLCASSSHSVGYTFGSGTRLTVV.

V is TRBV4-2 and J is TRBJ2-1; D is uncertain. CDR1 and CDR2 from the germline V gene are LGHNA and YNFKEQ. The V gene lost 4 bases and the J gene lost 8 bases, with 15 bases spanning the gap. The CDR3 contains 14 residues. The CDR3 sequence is CASSLSRVSDEQFF. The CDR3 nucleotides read TGTGCCAGCAGCCTCTCACGGGTATCTGATGAGCAGTTCTTC.

The CDR3 spells CASSQDHSRYPYEQYF. CDR3 sequence (DNA): TGTGCCAGCAGCCAAGATCACAGCCGATATCCCTACGAGCAGTACTTC. This chain connects TRBV14 to TRBJ2-7, with D unclear. With 0 bases removed from V and 2 bases from J, the gap between germline ends came to 14 bases. The CDR3 covers 16 residues. Germline lookup yields CDR1 SGHDN and CDR2 FVKESK.

The CDR3 region is CASSRTTGRNTEAFF. As DNA, the CDR3 is TGTGCCAGCAGCCGGACGACAGGGCGGAACACTGAAGCTTTCTTT. This chain connects TRBV5-5 to TRBJ1-1; the match to TRBD1 covers 7 bases. J gave up 1 base and V 4 bases, and 7 bases lay outside the gene matches. Germline CDR1 reads SGHKS; CDR2 reads YYEKEE (reference sequence). The CDR3 length is 15 residues.

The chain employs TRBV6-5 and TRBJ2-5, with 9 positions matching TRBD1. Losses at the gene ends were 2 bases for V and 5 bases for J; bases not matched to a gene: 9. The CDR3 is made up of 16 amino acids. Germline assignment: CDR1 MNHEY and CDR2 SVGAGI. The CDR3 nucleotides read TGTGCCAGCAGTTACCAGCGGGACAGGGTGGCGGAGACCCAGTACTTC. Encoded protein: CASSYQRDRVAETQYF.

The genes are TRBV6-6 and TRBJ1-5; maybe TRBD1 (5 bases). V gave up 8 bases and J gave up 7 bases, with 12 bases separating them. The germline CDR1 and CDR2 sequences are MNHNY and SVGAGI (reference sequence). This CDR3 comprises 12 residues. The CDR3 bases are TGTGCCAGCCGAACGGGGGACCAGCCCCAGCATTTT. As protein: CASRTGDQPQHF.